This is a list of T cell receptor beta chains from one sample in a study of shared clonotypes between healthy human individuals. The method was immunoSEQ multiplex PCR; TCRdb's version includes in-frame clones alone and lacks a portion of them. Of more than 550,000 clones listed, approximately 77% are singletons. The sample was memory CD4+ T cells sorted from blood. The source of these receptors is a woman in her thirties in good health. Each CDR3 is given with its conserved first and last residue. The D gene is left open where the match is weak. Size is stated for part of the rows, as once, few or many counts, or as a class when the clone is expanded.

CDR3aa	CDR3nt	d_gene	abundance	v_gene	j_gene
CASSGLDRNSPLHF	TGTGCCAGCAGTGGGTTGGACCGGAATTCACCCCTCCACTTT	.	once	TRBV2	TRBJ1-6
CASSESTRDTEAFF	TGCGCCAGCAGTGAGTCGACTAGGGATACTGAAGCTTTCTTT	.	.	TRBV10-1	TRBJ1-1
CASSLMWGSSYNEQFF	TGTGCCAGCAGCTTAATGTGGGGAAGCTCCTACAATGAGCAGTTCTTC	.	.	TRBV7-2	TRBJ2-1
CASSEGLAGDTQYF	TGTGCCAGCAGCGAGGGACTAGCGGGAGATACGCAGTATTTT	TRBD2	.	TRBV11-3	TRBJ2-3
CASRPGLAGVSEQYF	TGTGCCAGCAGACCGGGACTAGCGGGAGTCAGCGAGCAGTACTTC	TRBD2	.	TRBV28	TRBJ2-7
CASSEDRGRETQYF	TGTGCCAGCAGTGAGGACAGGGGGCGAGAGACCCAGTACTTC	TRBD1	many	TRBV6-5	TRBJ2-5
CASHAPRRAFF	TGTGCCAGCCACGCCCCCCGCCGAGCTTTCTTT	.	.	TRBV28	TRBJ1-1
CASSLEGQGAFSYGYTF	TGTGCCAGCAGCTTGGAAGGACAGGGGGCATTTAGCTATGGCTACACCTTC	TRBD1	.	TRBV5-5	TRBJ1-2
CASSSAGGLDNEQFF	TGTGCCAGCAGCTCAGCGGGAGGGTTAGACAATGAGCAGTTCTTC	TRBD2	.	TRBV11-3	TRBJ2-1
CASSPRAGLAEKLFF	TGTGCCAGCAGTCCTAGGGCAGGGTTAGCGGAAAAACTGTTTTTT	.	.	TRBV28	TRBJ1-4
CSVESGANVLTF	TGCAGCGTTGAGTCCGGGGCCAACGTCCTGACTTTC	.	few	TRBV29-1	TRBJ2-6
CASSQEQGEAGNTIYF	TGTGCCAGCAGCCAGGAACAGGGGGAAGCTGGAAACACCATATATTTT	TRBD1	.	TRBV4-2	TRBJ1-3
CAWSGSGSYGANVLTF	TGTGCCTGGAGTGGATCAGGGTCGTATGGGGCCAACGTCCTGACTTTC	.	.	TRBV30	TRBJ2-6
CASNPRESTNEKLFF	TGTGCCAGCAATCCCAGGGAATCAACTAATGAAAAACTGTTTTTT	.	.	TRBV6-1	TRBJ1-4
CASSDTDRGLTGYTF	TGTGCCAGCAGCGATACGGACAGGGGGCTGACTGGCTACACCTTC	TRBD1	.	TRBV28	TRBJ1-2
CASSPGTVLDTQYF	TGCGCCAGTAGCCCCGGAACAGTGCTAGATACGCAGTATTTT	.	.	TRBV4-1	TRBJ2-3
CASSNGYLRIQETQYF	TGTGCCAGCAGCAATGGGTACCTACGGATACAAGAGACCCAGTACTTC	.	.	TRBV7-2	TRBJ2-5
CASSKPGTDTQYF	TGTGCCAGCAGCAAACCCGGCACAGATACGCAGTATTTT	.	.	TRBV7-9	TRBJ2-3
CASRTGQPSGNTIYF	TGCGCCAGCAGGACGGGACAGCCCTCTGGAAACACCATATATTTT	TRBD1	.	TRBV5-1	TRBJ1-3
CASSKEAGEDESSEQYF	TGTGCCAGCAGCAAAGAAGCTGGGGAGGATGAGTCCTCCGAGCAGTACTTC	.	.	TRBV21-1	TRBJ2-7
CASSQDGLALNNEQFF	TGTGCCAGCAGCCAAGATGGACTAGCGCTTAACAATGAGCAGTTCTTC	TRBD2	.	TRBV5-4	TRBJ2-1
CASSLALRESSYEQYF	TGCGCCAGCAGCTTGGCCTTGCGGGAGAGCTCCTACGAGCAGTACTTC	TRBD2	.	TRBV5-1	TRBJ2-7
CASSYSRRGNSYEQYF	TGTGCCAGCAGTTACTCGAGACGGGGGAACTCCTACGAGCAGTACTTC	.	.	TRBV6-5	TRBJ2-7
CASKGTGEKLFF	TGTGCCAGCAAAGGGACAGGGGAAAAACTGTTTTTT	TRBD1	.	TRBV28	TRBJ1-4
CASSSRGNLMNTEAFF	TGTGCCAGCAGCTCACGGGGGAACTTAATGAACACTGAAGCTTTCTTT	.	.	TRBV16	TRBJ1-1
CASSQKHQEQFF	TGTGCCAGCAGCCAAAAACACCAGGAGCAGTTCTTC	.	.	TRBV6-1	TRBJ2-1
CASSVGLAGAKSQYF	TGTGCCAGCAGTGTGGGACTAGCGGGAGCGAAATCCCAGTACTTC	TRBD2	few	TRBV28	TRBJ2-5
CASSLWRSSSGNTIYF	TGTGCCAGCAGTTTATGGCGAAGCAGCTCTGGAAACACCATATATTTT	.	few	TRBV28	TRBJ1-3
CASSSQGDTEAFF	TGTGCCAGCAGCTCCCAGGGGGACACTGAAGCTTTCTTT	TRBD1	few	TRBV7-3	TRBJ1-1
CAWSPPWTRDQPQHF	TGTGCCTGGAGTCCTCCTTGGACTCGGGATCAGCCCCAGCATTTT	.	many	TRBV30	TRBJ1-5
CASSYRQKGAGELFF	TGTGCCAGCAGCTATCGACAGAAAGGGGCCGGGGAGCTGTTTTTT	.	.	TRBV28	TRBJ2-2
CASRGGTGNQPQHF	TGTGCCAGCAGGGGAGGGACGGGCAATCAGCCCCAGCATTTT	.	few	TRBV25-1	TRBJ1-5
CASSLDQGRTGYTF	TGCGCCAGCAGCTTGGATCAGGGTAGGACCGGCTACACCTTC	.	few	TRBV5-1	TRBJ1-2
CASSQVSSGGLGYGYTF	TGTGCCAGCAGCCAAGTTTCTTCGGGGGGCCTGGGCTATGGCTACACCTTC	.	.	TRBV4-2	TRBJ1-2
CSVDTGNYEQYF	TGCAGCGTTGATACCGGGAACTACGAGCAGTACTTC	.	once	TRBV29-1	TRBJ2-7
CASSQVPLGSGSTDTQYF	TGCGCCAGCAGCCAAGTACCCTTAGGGAGCGGTAGCACAGATACGCAGTATTTT	.	few	TRBV4-1	TRBJ2-3
CAIRETPGSNYGYTF	TGTGCCATCCGTGAAACCCCCGGTTCCAACTATGGCTACACCTTC	.	.	TRBV10-3	TRBJ1-2
CAWSRGQTYEQYF	TGTGCCTGGAGCCGGGGACAGACCTACGAGCAGTACTTC	TRBD1	few	TRBV30	TRBJ2-7
CASSDRFSTDTQYF	TGTGCCAGCAGCGACAGGTTTAGCACAGATACGCAGTATTTT	.	few	TRBV27	TRBJ2-3
CASSSTGTAYEQYF	TGTGCCAGCAGTTCTACCGGGACAGCCTACGAGCAGTACTTC	TRBD1	few	TRBV27	TRBJ2-7
CASSLAEILTQYF	TGTGCCAGCAGCTTAGCGGAGATCCTGACGCAGTATTTT	.	.	TRBV7-9	TRBJ2-3
CASSLGSHGSLIQETQYF	TGTGCCAGCAGCTTAGGGTCCCACGGGAGTCTAATCCAAGAGACCCAGTACTTC	.	.	TRBV11-2	TRBJ2-5
CSARPGNEQFF	TGCAGTGCCCGACCCGGAAATGAGCAGTTCTTC	.	.	TRBV20-1	TRBJ2-1
CASSPRDSNTEAFF	TGTGCCAGCAGCCCTAGGGACAGCAACACTGAAGCTTTCTTT	TRBD1	many	TRBV7-8	TRBJ1-1
CASSLDSGSYNEQFF	TGCGCCAGCAGCCTGGACAGCGGCTCCTACAATGAGCAGTTCTTC	.	.	TRBV5-1	TRBJ2-1
CSVEEQGLTPSGQYF	TGCAGCGTTGAAGAACAGGGCCTCACTCCTAGTGGGCAGTACTTC	.	.	TRBV29-1	TRBJ2-7
CASSPRSSGNEQYF	TGTGCCAGCAGTCCTAGAAGTTCGGGTAACGAGCAGTACTTC	.	.	TRBV6-1	TRBJ2-7